This TCR beta chain originates from a study of shared clonotypes between healthy human individuals. Background on the study: Donor composition was a couple of women and a few men, aged 18 to 49.

Several immunoSEQ 96-well plates shared each subset's DNA, each plate a replicate. Original processing notes: ImmunoSEQ supplied junction-only sequences lacking quality scores, so filtering was different. Sequenced by immunoSEQ multiplex PCR; TCRdb stores in-frame clones only, minus some. The DNA gave D and trimming, while V, J and clone size come from that table. Among fewer than 3 million clones listed, 92% were seen once. What was sequenced was naive CD4+ T cells from PBMCs. Subset noted: CD45RA+ positively selected. This TCR was sampled from a man aged 18 to 30 in good health. Some clones in this sample may be carry-over from other donors' samples.

Here the CDR3 reads CASSVRDRATYEQYF. For the CDR3, the DNA is TGTGCCAGCAGCGTCCGGGACCGAGCCACCTACGAGCAGTACTTC. The V call is TRBV5-4, the J call TRBJ2-7, with D tentatively TRBD1 or TRBD2 (5 bases each). The V end was cut by 4 bases, the J end by 2 bases, with 16 bases between. Germline lookup yields CDR1 SGHNT and CDR2 YYREEE (reference sequence). This CDR3 has 15 residues.